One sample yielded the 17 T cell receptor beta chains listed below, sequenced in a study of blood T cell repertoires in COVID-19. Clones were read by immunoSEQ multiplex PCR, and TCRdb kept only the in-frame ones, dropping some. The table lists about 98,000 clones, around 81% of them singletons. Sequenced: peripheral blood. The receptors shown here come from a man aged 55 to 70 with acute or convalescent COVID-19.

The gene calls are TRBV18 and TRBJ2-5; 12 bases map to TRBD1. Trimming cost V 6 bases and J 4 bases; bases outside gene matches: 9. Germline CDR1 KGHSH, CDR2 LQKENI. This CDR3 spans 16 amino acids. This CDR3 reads CASSPGTGGFSETQYF. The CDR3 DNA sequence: TGTGCCAGCTCCCCCGGGACAGGGGGCTTTTCAGAGACCCAGTACTTC.

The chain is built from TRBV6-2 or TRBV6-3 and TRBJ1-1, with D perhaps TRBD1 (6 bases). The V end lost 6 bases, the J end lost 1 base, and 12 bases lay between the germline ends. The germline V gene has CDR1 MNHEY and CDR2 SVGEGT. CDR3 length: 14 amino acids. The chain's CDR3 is CASRYRTANTEAFF. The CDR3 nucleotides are TGTGCCAGCAGATACCGGACAGCGAACACTGAAGCTTTCTTT.

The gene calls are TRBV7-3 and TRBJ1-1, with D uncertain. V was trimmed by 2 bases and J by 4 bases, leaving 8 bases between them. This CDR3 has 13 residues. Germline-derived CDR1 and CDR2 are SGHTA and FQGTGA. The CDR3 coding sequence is TGTGCCAGCAGCTTATCGGGAGGCACTGAAGCTTTCTTT. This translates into CASSLSGGTEAFF.

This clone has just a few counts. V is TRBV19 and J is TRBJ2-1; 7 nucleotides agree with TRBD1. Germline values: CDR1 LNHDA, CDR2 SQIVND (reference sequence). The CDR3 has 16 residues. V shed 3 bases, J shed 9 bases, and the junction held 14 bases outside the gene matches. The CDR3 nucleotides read TGTGCCAGTAGTATCCAGCCCTCCCGACAGGGCGGTGAGCAGTTCTTC. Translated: CASSIQPSRQGGEQFF.

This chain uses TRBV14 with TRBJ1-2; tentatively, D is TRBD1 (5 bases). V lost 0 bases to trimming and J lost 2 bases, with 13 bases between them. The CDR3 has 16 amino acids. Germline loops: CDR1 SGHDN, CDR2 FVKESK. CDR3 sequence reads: CASSQDLARGNYGYTF. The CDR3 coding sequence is TGTGCCAGCAGCCAAGATTTGGCAAGGGGAAACTATGGCTACACCTTC.

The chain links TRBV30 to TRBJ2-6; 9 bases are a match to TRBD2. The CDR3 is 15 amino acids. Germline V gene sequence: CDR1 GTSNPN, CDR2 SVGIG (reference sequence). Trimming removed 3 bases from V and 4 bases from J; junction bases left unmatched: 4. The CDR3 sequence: CAWRAGGRGANVLTF. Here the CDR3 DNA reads TGTGCCTGGAGGGCGGGAGGGCGCGGGGCCAACGTCCTGACTTTC.

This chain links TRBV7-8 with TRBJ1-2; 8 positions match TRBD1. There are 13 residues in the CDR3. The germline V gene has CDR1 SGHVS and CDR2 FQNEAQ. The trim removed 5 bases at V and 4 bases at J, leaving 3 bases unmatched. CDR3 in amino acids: CASSPGTGYGYTF. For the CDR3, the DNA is TGTGCCAGCAGCCCCGGGACAGGCTATGGCTACACCTTC.

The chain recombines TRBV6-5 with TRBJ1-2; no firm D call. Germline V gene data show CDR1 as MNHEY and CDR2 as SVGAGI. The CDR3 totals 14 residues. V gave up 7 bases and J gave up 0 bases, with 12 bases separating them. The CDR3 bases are TGTGCCAGCAAACGGGTAGCGGCTAACTATGGCTACACCTTC. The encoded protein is CASKRVAANYGYTF.

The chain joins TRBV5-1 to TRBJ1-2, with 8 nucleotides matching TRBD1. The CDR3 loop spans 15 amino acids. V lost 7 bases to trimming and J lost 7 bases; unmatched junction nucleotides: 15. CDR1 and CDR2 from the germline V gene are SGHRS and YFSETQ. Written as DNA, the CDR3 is TGCGCCAGCGCAGTATCCGCGACAGGGGCGATTGGCTACACCTTC. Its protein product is CASAVSATGAIGYTF.

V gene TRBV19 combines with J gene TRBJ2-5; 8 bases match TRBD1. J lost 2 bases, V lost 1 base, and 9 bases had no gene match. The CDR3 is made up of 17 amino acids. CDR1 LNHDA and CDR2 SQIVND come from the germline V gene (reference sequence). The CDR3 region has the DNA TGTGCCAGTAGTATAGGGTCCCGGACAGGGTCACAAGAGACCCAGTACTTC. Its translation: CASSIGSRTGSQETQYF.

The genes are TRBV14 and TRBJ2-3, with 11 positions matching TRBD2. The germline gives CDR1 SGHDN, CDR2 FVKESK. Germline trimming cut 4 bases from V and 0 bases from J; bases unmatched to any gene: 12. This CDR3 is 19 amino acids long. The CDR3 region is CASSRLPGLAAPSTDTQYF. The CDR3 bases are TGTGCCAGCAGCCGCTTACCGGGACTAGCGGCTCCAAGCACAGATACGCAGTATTTT.

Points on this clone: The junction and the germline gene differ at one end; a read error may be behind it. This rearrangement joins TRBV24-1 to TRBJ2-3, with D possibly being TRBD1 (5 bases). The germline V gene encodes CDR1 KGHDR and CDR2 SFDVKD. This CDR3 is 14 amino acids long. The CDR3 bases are TGTGCCACCAGTGATTTTTACGGCACAGGTACGCAGTATTTT. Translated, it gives CATSDFYGTGTQYF.

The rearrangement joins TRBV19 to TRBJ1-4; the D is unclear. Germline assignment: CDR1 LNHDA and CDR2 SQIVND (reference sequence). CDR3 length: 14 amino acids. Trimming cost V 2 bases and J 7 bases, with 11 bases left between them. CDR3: CASSIRREGEKLFF. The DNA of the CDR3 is TGTGCCAGTAGTATAAGGCGGGAAGGTGAAAAACTGTTTTTT.

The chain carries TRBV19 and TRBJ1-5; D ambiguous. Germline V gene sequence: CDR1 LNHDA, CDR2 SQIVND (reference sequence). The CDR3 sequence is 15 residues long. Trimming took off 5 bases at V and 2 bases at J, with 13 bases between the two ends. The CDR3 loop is CASSYDTVGNQPQHF. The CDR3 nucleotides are TGTGCCAGTAGTTACGACACCGTGGGCAATCAGCCCCAGCATTTT. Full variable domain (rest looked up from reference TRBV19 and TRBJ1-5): DGGITQSPKYLFRKEGQNVTLSCEQNLNHDAMYWYRQDPGQGLRLIYYSQIVNDFQKGDIAEGYSVSREKKESFPLTVTSAQKNPTAFYLCASSYDTVGNQPQHFGDGTRLSIL.

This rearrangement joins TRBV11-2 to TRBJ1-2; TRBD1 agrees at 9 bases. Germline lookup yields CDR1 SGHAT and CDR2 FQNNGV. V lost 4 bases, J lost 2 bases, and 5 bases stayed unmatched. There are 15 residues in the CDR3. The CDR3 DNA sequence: TGTGCCAGCAGCTCCCGGACAGGGGAAAACTATGGCTACACCTTC. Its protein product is CASSSRTGENYGYTF.

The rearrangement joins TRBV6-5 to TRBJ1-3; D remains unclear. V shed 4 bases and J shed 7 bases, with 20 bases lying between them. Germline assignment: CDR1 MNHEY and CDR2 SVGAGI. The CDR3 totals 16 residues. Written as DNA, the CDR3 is TGTGCCAGCAGTTCCAGCGGAGGCAGCTCTTTTAACACCATATATTTT. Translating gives CASSSSGGSSFNTIYF.

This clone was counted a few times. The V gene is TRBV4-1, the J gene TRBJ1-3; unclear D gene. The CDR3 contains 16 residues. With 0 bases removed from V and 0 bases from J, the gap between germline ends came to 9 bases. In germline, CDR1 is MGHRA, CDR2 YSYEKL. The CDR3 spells CASSQELSYSGNTIYF. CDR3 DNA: TGCGCCAGCAGCCAAGAGCTTTCCTACTCTGGAAACACCATATATTTT.